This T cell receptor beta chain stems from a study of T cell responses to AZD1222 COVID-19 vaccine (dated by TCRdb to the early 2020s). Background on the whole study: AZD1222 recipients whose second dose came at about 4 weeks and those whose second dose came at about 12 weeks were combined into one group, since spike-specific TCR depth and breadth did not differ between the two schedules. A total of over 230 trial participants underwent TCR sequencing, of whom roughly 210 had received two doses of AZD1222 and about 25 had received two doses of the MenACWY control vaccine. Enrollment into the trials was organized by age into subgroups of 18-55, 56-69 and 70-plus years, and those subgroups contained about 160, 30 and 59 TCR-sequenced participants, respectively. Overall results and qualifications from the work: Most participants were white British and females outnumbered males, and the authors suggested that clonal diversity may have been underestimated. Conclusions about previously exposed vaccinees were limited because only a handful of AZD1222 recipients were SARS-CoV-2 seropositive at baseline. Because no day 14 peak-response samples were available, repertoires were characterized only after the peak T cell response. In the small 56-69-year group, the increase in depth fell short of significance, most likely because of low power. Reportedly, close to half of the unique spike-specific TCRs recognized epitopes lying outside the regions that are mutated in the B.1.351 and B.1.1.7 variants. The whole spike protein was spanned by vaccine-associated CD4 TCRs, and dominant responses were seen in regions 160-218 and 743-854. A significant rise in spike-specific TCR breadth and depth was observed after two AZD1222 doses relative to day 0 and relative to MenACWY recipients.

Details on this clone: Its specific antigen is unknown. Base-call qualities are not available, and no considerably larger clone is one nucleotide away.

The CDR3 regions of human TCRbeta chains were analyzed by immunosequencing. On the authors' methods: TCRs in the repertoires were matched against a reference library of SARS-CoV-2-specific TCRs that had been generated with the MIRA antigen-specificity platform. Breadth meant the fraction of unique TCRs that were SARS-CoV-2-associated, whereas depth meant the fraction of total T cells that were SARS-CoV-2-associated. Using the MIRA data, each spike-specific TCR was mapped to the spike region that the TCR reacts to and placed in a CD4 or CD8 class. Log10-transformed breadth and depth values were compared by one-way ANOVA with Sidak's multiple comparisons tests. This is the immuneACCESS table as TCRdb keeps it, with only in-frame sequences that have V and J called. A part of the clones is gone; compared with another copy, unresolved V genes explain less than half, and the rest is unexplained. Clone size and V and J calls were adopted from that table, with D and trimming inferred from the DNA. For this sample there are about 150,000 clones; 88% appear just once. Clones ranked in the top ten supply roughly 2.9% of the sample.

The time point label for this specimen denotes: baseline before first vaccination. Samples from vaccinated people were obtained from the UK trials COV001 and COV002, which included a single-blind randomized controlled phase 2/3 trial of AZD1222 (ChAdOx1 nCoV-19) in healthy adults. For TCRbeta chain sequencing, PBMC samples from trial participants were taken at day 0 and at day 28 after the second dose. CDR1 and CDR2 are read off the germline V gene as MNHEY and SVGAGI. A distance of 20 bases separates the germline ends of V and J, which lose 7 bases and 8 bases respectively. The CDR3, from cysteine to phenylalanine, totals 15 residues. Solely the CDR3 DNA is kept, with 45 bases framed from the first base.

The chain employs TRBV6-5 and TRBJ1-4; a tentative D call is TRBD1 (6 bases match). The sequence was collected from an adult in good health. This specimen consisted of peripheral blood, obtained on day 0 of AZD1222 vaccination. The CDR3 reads CASMTGMVLGEKLFF. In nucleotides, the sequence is TGTGCCAGCATGACAGGAATGGTATTGGGGGAAAAACTGTTTTTT.